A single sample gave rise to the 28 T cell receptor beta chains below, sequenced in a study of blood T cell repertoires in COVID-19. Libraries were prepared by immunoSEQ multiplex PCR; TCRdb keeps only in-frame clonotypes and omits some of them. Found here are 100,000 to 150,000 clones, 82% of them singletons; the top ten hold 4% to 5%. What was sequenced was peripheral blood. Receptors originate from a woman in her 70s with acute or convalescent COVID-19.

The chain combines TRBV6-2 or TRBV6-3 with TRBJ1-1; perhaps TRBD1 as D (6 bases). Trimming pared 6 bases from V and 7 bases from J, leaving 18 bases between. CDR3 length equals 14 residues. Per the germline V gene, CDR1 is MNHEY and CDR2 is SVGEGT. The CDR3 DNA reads TGTGCCAGCAGCAAGGGACACGTCGGAGTTGAAGCTTTCTTT. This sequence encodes CASSKGHVGVEAFF.

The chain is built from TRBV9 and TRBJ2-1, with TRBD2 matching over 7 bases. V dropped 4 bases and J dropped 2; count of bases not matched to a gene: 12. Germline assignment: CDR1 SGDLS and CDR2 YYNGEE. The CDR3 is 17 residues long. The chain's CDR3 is CASSPRGTGGAYNEQFF. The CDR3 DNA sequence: TGTGCCAGCAGCCCCCGAGGCACGGGGGGAGCCTACAATGAGCAGTTCTTC.

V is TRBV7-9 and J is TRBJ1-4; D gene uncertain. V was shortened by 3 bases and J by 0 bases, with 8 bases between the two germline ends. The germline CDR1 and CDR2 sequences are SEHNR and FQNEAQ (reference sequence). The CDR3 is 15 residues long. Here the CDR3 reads CASSFRDPTNEKLFF. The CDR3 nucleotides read TGTGCCAGCAGCTTCCGGGATCCAACTAATGAAAAACTGTTTTTT.

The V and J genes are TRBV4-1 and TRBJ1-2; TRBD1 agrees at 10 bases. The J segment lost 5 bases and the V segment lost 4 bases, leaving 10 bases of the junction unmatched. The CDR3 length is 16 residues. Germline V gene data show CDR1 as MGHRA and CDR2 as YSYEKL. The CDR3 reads CASSRFDGTGDYGYTF. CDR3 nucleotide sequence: TGCGCCAGCAGCCGATTCGACGGGACAGGGGATTATGGCTACACCTTC.

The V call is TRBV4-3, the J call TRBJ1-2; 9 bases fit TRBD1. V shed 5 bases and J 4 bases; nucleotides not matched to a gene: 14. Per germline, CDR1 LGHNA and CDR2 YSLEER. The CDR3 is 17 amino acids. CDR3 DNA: TGCGCCAGCAGCTTCAAGGACTCCCGGGACAGGGCCTATGGCTACACCTTC. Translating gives CASSFKDSRDRAYGYTF.

The CDR3 protein is CASSPLGGQPQHF. The CDR3 DNA sequence: TGCGCCAGCAGCCCTTTGGGAGGTCAGCCCCAGCATTTT. The rearrangement links TRBV5-1 to TRBJ1-5; D is unresolved. CDR3 length equals 13 residues. The V gene's germline CDR1 is SGHRS and CDR2 YFSETQ. Trimming cost V 4 bases and J 6 bases, with 11 bases left between them.

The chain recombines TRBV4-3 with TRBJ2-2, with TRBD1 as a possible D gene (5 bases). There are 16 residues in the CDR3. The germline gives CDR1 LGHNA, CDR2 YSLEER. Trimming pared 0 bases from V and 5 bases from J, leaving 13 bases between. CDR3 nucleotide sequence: TGCGCCAGCAGCCAAGAGATCGGCAGGGATACCGGGGAGCTGTTTTTT. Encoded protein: CASSQEIGRDTGELFF.

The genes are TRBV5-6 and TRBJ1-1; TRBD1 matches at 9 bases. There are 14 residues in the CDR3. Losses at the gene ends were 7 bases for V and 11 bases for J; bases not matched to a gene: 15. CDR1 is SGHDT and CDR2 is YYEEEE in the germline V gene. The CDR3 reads CASSTAGTGIPAFF. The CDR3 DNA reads TGTGCCAGCTCGACCGCCGGGACAGGGATACCGGCTTTCTTT.

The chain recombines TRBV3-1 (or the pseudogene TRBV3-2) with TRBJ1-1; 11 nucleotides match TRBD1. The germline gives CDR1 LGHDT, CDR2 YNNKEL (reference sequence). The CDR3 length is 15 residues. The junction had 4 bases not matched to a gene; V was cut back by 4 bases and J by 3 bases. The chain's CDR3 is CASSPGTGGDTEAFF. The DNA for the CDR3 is TGTGCCAGCAGCCCCGGGACAGGGGGAGACACTGAAGCTTTCTTT.

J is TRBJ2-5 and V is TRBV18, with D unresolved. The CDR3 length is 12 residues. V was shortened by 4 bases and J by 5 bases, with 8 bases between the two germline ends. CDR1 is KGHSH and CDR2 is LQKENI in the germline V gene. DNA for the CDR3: TGTGCCAGCTCACTTGCTATGGAGACCCAGTACTTC. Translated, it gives CASSLAMETQYF.

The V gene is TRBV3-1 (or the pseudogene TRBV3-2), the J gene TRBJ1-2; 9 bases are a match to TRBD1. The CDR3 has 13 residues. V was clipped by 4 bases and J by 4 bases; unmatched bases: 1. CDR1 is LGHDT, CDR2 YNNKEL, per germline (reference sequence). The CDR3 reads CASSPTGGYGYTF. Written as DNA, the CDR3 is TGTGCCAGCAGCCCGACAGGGGGCTATGGCTACACCTTC.

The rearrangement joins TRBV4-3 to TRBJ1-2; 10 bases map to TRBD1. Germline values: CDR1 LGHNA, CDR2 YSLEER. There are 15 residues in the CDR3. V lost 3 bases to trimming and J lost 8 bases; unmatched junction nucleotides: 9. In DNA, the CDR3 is TGCGCCAGCAGCCAGCGCAGCGGGACAGGGGACGGCTACACCTTC. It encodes CASSQRSGTGDGYTF.

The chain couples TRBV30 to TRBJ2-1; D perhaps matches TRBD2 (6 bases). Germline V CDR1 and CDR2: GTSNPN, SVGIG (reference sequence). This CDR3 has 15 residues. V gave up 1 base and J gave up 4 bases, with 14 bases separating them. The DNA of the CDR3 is TGTGCCTGGAGTGCAGCATGGGGGGTATACAATGAGCAGTTCTTC. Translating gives CAWSAAWGVYNEQFF.

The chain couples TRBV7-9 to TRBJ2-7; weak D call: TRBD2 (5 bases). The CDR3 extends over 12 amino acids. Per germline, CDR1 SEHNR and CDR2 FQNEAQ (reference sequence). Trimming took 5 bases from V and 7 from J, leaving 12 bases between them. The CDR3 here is CASSLSPGEQYF. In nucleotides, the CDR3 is TGTGCCAGCAGCCTATCTCCGGGAGAGCAGTACTTC.

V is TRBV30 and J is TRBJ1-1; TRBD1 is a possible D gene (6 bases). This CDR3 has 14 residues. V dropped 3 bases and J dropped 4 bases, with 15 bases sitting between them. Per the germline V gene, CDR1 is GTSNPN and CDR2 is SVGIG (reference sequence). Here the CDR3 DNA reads TGTGCCTGGAGCCGGACAGCGGGGCGCACTGAAGCTTTCTTT. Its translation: CAWSRTAGRTEAFF.

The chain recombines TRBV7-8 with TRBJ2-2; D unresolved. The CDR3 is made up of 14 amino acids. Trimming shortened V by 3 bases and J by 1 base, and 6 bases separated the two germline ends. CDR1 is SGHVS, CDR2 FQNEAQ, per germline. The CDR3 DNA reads TGTGCCAGCAGCTTGAGGAGGAACACCGGGGAGCTGTTTTTT. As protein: CASSLRRNTGELFF.

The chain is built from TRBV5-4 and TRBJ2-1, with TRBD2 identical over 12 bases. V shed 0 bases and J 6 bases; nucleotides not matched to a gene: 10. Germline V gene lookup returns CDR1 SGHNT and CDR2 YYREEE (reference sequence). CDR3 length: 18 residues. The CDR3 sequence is CASSLVVASGGVVNEQFF. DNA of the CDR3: TGTGCCAGCAGCTTGGTCGTGGCTAGCGGGGGGGTGGTCAATGAGCAGTTCTTC.

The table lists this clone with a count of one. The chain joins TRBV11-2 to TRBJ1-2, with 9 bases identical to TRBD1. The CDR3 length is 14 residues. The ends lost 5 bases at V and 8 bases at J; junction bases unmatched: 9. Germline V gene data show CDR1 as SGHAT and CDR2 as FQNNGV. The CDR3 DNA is TGTGCCAGCAGCGTTTGGGGACAGGGATTCGGCTACACCTTC. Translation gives CASSVWGQGFGYTF.

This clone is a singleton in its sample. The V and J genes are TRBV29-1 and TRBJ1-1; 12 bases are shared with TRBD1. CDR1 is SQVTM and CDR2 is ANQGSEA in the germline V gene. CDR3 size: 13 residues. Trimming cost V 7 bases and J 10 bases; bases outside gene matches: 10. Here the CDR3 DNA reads TGCAGCGGAGCAAGGGGACAGGGGGCGGGAGCTTTCTTT. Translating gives CSGARGQGAGAFF.

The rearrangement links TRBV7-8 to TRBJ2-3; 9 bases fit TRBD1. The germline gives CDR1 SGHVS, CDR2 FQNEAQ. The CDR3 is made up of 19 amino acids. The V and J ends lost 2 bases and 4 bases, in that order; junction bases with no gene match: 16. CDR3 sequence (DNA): TGTGCCAGCAGCTTACCCCTCCGGGACAGGGTCTTCAGCGCAGATACGCAGTATTTT. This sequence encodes CASSLPLRDRVFSADTQYF. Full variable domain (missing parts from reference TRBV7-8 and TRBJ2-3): GAGVSQSPRYKVAKRGQDVALRCDPISGHVSLFWYQQALGQGPEFLTYFQNEAQLDKSGLPSDRFFAERPEGSVSTLKIQRTQQEDSAVYLCASSLPLRDRVFSADTQYFGPGTRLTVL.

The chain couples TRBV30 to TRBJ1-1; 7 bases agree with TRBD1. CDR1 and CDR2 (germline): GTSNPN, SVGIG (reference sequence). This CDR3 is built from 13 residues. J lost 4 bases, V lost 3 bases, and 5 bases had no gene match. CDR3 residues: CAWSADRATEAFF. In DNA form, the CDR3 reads TGTGCCTGGAGCGCTGACAGGGCCACTGAAGCTTTCTTT.

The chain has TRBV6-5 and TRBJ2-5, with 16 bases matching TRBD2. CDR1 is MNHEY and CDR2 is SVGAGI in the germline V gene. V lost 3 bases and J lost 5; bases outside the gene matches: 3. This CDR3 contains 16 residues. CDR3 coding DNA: TGTGCCAGCAGTTATGGGACTAGCGGGGGGGCCGAGACCCAGTACTTC. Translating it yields CASSYGTSGGAETQYF.

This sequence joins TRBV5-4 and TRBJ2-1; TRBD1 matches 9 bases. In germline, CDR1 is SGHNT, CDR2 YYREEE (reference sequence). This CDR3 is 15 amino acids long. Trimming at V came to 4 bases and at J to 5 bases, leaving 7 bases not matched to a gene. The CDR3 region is CASSQGQGMDNEQFF. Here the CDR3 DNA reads TGTGCCAGCAGCCAGGGACAGGGAATGGACAATGAGCAGTTCTTC. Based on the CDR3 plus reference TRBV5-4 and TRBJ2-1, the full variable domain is ETGVTQSPTHLIKTRGQQVTLRCSSQSGHNTVSWYQQALGQGPQFIFQYYREEENGRGNFPPRFSGLQFPNYSSELNVNALELDDSALYLCASSQGQGMDNEQFFGPGTRLTVL.

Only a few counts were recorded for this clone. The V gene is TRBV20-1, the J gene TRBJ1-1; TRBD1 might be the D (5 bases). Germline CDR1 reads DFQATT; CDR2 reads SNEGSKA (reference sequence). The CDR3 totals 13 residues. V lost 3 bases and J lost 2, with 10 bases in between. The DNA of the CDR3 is TGCAGTGCTAGTTTCGGGGGTAACACTGAAGCTTTCTTT. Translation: CSASFGGNTEAFF.

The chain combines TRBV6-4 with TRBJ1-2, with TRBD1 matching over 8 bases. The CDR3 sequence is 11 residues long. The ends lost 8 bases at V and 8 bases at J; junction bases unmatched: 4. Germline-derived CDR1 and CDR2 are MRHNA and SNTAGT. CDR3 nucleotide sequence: TGTGCCAGCGGACAGGGAGGCGGCTACACCTTC. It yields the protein CASGQGGGYTF.

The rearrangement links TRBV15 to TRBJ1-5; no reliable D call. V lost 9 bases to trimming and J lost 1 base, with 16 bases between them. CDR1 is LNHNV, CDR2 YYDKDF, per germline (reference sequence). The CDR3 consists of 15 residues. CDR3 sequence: CATRGSGISNQPQHF. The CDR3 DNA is TGTGCCACTAGAGGGTCGGGGATAAGCAATCAGCCCCAGCATTTT.

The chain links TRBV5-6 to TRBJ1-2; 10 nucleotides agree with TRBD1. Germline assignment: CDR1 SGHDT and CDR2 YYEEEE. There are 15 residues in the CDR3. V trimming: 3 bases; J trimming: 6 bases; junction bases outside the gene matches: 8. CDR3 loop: CASSSLTGGENGYTF. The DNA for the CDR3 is TGTGCCAGCAGCTCCCTGACAGGGGGCGAGAATGGCTACACCTTC.

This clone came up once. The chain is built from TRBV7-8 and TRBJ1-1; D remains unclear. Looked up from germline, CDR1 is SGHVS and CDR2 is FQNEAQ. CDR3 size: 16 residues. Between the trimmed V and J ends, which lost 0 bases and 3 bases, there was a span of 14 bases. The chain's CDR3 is CASSLAVRLRDTEAFF. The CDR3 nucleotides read TGTGCCAGCAGCTTAGCGGTGAGGCTGAGGGACACTGAAGCTTTCTTT.